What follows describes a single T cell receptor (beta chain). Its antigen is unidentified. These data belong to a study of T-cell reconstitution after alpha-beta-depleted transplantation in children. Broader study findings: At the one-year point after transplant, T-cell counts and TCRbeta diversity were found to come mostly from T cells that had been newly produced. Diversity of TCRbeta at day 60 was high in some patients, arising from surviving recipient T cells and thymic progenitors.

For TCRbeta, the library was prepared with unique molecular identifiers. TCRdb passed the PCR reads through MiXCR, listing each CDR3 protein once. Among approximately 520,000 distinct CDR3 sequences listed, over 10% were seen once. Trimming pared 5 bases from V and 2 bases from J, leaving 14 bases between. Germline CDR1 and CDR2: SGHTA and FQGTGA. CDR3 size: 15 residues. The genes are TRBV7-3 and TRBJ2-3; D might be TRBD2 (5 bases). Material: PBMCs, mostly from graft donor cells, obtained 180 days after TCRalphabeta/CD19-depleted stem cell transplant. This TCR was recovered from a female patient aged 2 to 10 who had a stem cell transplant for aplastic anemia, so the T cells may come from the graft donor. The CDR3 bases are TGTGCCAGCAGCCCGGCGGGCCTCCCCACAGATACGCAGTATTTT. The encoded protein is CASSPAGLPTDTQYF.